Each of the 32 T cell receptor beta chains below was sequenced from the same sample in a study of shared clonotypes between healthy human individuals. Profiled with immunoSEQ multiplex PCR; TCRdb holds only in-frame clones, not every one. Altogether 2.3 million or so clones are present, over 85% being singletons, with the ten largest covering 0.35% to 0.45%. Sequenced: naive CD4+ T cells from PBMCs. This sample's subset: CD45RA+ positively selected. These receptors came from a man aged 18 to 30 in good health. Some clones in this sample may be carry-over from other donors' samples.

CDR3 amino acids: CASSPYRTGYQETQYF. In DNA form, the CDR3 reads TGTGCCAGCTCACCCTATAGGACGGGGTACCAAGAGACCCAGTACTTC. The chain carries TRBV18 and TRBJ2-5; perhaps TRBD2 as D (5 bases). The CDR3 sequence is 16 residues long. V lost 3 bases and J 0 bases, leaving 14 bases between the germline ends. Germline CDR1 KGHSH, CDR2 LQKENI.

CDR3 amino acids: CASSTGTSFYEQYF. Here the CDR3 DNA reads TGTGCCAGTAGTACCGGGACTAGCTTCTACGAGCAGTACTTC. The J gene is TRBJ2-7, the V gene TRBV19; 9 bases fit TRBD2. J was trimmed by 3 bases and V by 4 bases; bases with no gene match: 4. CDR3 length: 14 residues. From germline, CDR1 is LNHDA and CDR2 SQIVND (reference sequence).

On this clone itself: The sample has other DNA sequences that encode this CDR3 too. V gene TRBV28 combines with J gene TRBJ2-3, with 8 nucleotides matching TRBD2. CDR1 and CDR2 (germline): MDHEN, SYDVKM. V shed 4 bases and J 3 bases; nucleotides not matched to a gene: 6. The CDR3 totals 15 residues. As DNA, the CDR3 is TGTGCCAGCAGTTCCGCGGGGGGTAGAACAGATACGCAGTATTTT. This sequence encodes CASSSAGGRTDTQYF.

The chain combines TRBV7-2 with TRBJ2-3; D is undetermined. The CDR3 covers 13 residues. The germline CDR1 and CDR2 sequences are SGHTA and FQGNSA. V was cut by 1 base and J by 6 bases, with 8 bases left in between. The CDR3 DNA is TGTGCCAGCAGCTTAGTGCCAGCGGATACGCAGTATTTT. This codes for CASSLVPADTQYF.

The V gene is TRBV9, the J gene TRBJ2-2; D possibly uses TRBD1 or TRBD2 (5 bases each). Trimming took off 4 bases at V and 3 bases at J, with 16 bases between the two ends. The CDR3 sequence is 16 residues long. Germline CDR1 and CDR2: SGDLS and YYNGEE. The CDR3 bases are TGTGCCAGCAGCTTCGGGGACCCCATTTACACCGGGGAGCTGTTTTTT. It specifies CASSFGDPIYTGELFF.

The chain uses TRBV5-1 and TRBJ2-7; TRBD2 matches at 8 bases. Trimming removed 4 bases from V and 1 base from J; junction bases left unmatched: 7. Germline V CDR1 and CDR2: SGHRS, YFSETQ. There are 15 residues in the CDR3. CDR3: CASSNSGGFSYEQYF. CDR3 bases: TGCGCCAGCAGCAACAGCGGGGGCTTTTCCTACGAGCAGTACTTC.

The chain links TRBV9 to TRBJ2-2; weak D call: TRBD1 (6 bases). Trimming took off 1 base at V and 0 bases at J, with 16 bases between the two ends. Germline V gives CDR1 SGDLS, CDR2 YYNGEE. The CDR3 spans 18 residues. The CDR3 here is CASSVSGQLVTNTGELFF. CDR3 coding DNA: TGTGCCAGCAGCGTATCCGGACAGCTTGTTACGAACACCGGGGAGCTGTTTTTT.

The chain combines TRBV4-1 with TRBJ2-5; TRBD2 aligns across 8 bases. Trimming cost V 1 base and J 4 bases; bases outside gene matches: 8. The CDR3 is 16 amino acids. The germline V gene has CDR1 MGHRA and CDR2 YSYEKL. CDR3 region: CASSQAADAGGETQYF. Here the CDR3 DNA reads TGCGCCAGCAGCCAAGCAGCGGACGCGGGGGGAGAGACCCAGTACTTC.

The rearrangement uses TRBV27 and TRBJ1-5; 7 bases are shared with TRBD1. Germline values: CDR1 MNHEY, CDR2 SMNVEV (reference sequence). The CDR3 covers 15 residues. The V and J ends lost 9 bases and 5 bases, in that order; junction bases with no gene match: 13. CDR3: CARANRGEWDQPQHF. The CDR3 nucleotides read TGTGCCAGAGCGAACAGGGGAGAGTGGGATCAGCCCCAGCATTTT.

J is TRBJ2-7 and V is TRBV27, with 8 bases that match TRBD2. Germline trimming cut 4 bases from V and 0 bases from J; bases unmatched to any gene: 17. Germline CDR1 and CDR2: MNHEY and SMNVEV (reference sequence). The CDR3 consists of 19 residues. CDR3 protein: CASSYPTPSSSGSSYEQYF. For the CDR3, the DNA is TGTGCCAGCAGTTACCCTACCCCGTCCTCTAGCGGGTCCTCCTACGAGCAGTACTTC.

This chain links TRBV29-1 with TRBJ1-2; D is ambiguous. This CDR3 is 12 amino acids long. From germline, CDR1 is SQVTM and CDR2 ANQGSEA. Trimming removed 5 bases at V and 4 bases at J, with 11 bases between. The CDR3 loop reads CSVWARVYGYTF. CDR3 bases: TGCAGCGTTTGGGCGCGCGTCTATGGCTACACCTTC.

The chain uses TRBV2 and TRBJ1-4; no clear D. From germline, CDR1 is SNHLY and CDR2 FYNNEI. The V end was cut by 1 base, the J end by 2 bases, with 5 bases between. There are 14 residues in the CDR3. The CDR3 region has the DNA TGTGCCAGCAGTGAAGGCAGCACTAATGAAAAACTGTTTTTT. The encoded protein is CASSEGSTNEKLFF. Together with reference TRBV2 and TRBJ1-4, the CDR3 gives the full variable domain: EPEVTQTPSHQVTQMGQEVILRCVPISNHLYFYWYRQILGQKVEFLVSFYNNEISEKSEIFDDQFSVERPDGSNFTLKIRSTKLEDSAMYFCASSEGSTNEKLFFGSGTQLSVL.

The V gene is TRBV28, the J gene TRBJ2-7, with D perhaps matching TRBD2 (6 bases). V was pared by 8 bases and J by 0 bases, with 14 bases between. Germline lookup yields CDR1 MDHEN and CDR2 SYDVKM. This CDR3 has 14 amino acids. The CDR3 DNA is TGTGCCAGCGGCGGGACGGCAGTCTCCTACGAGCAGTACTTC. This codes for CASGGTAVSYEQYF. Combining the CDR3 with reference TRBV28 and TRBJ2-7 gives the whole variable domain DVKVTQSSRYLVKRTGEKVFLECVQDMDHENMFWYRQDPGLGLRLIYFSYDVKMKEKGDIPEGYSVSREKKERFSLILESASTNQTSMYLCASGGTAVSYEQYFGPGTRLTVT.

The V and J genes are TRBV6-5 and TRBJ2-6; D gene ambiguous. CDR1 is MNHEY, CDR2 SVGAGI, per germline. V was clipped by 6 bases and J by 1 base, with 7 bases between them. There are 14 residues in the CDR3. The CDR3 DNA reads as TGTGCCAGCAGAATAATTTCTGGGGCCAACGTCCTGACTTTC. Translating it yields CASRIISGANVLTF.

CDR3 loop: CASRPSVDSNQPQHF. The CDR3 DNA reads TGTGCCAGCAGGCCCTCCGTGGATAGCAATCAGCCCCAGCATTTT. The rearrangement uses TRBV6-6 and TRBJ1-5, with D unclear. There are 15 residues in the CDR3. Trimming cost V 6 bases and J 0 bases, with 12 bases left between them. Germline loops: CDR1 MNHNY, CDR2 SVGAGI (reference sequence).

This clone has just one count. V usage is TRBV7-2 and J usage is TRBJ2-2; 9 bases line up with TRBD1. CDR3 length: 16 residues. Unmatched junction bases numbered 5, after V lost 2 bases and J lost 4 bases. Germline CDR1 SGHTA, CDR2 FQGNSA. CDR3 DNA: TGTGCCAGCAGCTTACTGGGGACAGGGCCCACCGGGGAGCTGTTTTTT. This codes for CASSLLGTGPTGELFF.

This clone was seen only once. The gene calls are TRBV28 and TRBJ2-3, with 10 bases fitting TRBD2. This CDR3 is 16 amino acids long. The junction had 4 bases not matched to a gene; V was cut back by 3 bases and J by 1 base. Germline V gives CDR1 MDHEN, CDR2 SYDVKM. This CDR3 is CASSLVAGGRTDTQYF. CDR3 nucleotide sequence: TGTGCCAGCAGTTTGGTAGCGGGAGGACGCACAGATACGCAGTATTTT.

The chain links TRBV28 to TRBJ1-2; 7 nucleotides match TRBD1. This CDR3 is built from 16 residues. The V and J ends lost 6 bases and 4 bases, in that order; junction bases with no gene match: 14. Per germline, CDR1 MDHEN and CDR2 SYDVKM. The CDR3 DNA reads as TGTGCCAGCAGGATCCCTACTAACCGGGACAGCTATGGCTACACCTTC. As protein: CASRIPTNRDSYGYTF.

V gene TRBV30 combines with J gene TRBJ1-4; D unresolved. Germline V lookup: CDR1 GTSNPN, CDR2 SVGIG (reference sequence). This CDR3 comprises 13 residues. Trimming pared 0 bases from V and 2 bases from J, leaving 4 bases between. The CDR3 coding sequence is TGTGCCTGGAGTGTGGGCACTAATGAAAAACTGTTTTTT. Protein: CAWSVGTNEKLFF.

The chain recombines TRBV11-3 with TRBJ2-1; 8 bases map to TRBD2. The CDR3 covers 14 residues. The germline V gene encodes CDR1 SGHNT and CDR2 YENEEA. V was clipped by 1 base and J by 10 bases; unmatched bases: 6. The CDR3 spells CASSLGGGLREQFF. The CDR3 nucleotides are TGTGCCAGCAGCTTAGGCGGGGGGTTACGGGAGCAGTTCTTC.

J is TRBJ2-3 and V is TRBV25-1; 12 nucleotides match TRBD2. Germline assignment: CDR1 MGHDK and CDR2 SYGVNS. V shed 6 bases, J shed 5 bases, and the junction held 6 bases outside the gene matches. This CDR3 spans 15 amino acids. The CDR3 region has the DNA TGTGCCAGCAGCCTAGCGGGAGGGCCCGGAGATACGCAGTATTTT. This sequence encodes CASSLAGGPGDTQYF.

The CDR3 DNA follows: TGTGCCAGCAGTTACTCGGGGGGGCCCTACGAGCAGTACTTC. Translating gives CASSYSGGPYEQYF. The chain joins TRBV6-6 to TRBJ2-7; tentatively, D is TRBD2 (7 bases). The CDR3 runs to 14 residues. Germline loops: CDR1 MNHNY, CDR2 SVGAGI (reference sequence). Trimming shortened V by 0 bases and J by 2 bases, and 8 bases separated the two germline ends.

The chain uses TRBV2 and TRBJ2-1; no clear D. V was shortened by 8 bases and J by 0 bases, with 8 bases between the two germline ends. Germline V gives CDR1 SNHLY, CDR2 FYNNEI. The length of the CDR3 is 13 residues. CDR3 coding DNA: TGTGCCAGCCATTCCCGCTCCTACAATGAGCAGTTCTTC. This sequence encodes CASHSRSYNEQFF.

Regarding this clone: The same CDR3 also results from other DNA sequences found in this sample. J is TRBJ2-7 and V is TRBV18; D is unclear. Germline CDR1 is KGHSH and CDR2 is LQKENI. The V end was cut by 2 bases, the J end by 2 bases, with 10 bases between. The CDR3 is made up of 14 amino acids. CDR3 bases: TGTGCCAGCTCACCAAACGGCCAGACCTACGAGCAGTACTTC. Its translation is CASSPNGQTYEQYF.

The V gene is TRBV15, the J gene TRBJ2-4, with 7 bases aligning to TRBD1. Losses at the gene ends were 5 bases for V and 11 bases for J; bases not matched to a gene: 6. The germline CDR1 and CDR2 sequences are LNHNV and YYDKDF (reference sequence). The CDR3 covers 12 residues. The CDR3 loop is CATSGTAPVQYF. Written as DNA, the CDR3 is TGTGCCACCAGCGGGACAGCGCCGGTTCAGTACTTC. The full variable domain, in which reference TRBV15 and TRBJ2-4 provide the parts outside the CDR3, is DAMVIQNPRYQVTQFGKPVTLSCSQTLNHNVMYWYQQKSSQAPKLLFHYYDKDFNNEADTPDNFQSRRPNTSFCFLDIRSPGLGDTAMYLCATSGTAPVQYFGAGTRLSVL.

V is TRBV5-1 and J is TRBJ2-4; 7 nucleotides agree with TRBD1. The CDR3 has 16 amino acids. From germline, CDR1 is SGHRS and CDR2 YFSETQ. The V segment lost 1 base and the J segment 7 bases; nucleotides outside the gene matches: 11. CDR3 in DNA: TGCGCCAGCAGCTTGACAGGGGCCAACTTCAGGAACATTCAGTACTTC. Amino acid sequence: CASSLTGANFRNIQYF.

The CDR3 nucleotides are TGCGCCAGCACCCGGGACGGTTGGGCAAGGACTGAAGCTTTCTTT. Translated: CASTRDGWARTEAFF. The J gene is TRBJ1-1, the V gene TRBV5-1; D possibly corresponds to TRBD1 (5 bases). CDR3 length: 15 amino acids. Germline loops: CDR1 SGHRS, CDR2 YFSETQ. V was trimmed by 6 bases and J by 5 bases, leaving 20 bases between them.

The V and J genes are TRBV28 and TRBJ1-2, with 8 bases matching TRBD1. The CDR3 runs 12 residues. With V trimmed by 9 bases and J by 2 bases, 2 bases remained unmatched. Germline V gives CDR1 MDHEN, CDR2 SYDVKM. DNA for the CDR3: TGTGCCAGTGGGACAGGAAACTATGGCTACACCTTC. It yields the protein CASGTGNYGYTF.

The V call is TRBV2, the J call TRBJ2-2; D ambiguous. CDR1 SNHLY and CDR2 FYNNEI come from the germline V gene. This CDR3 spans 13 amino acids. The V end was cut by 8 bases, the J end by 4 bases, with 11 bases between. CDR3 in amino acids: CASSQAVTGELFF. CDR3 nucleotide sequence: TGTGCCAGCTCCCAGGCAGTCACCGGGGAGCTGTTTTTT.

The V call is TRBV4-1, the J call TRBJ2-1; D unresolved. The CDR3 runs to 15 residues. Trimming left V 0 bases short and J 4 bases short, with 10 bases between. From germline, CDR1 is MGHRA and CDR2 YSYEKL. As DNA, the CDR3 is TGCGCCAGCAGCCAAGATGGTATGGTGTACAATGAGCAGTTCTTC. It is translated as CASSQDGMVYNEQFF.

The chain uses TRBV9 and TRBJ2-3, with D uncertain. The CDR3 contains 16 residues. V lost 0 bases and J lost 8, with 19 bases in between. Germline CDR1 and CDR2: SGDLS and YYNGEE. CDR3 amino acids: CASSVGPPESGGTQYF. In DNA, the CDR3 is TGTGCCAGCAGCGTAGGCCCGCCGGAGTCAGGTGGTACGCAGTATTTT.

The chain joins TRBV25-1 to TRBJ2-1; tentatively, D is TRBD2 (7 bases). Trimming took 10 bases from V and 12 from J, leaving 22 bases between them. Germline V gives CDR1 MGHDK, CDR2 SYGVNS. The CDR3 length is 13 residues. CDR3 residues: CATWDPRRGGQFF. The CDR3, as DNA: TGTGCCACATGGGACCCCCGGAGGGGGGGGCAGTTCTTC.